Following are 8 T cell receptor beta chains from one sample sequenced in a study of blood T cell repertoires in COVID-19. TCRdb's table, derived via immunoSEQ multiplex PCR, lists solely in-frame clones and lacks some. The data show over 85,000 clones, 70% to 90% seen once. Material: peripheral blood. Source of these receptors: a man aged 50 to 60 with active COVID-19.

The rearrangement links TRBV4-1 to TRBJ2-2; 11 bases line up with TRBD2. Germline assignment: CDR1 MGHRA and CDR2 YSYEKL. With 1 base clipped from V and 5 bases from J, the junction kept 6 bases outside the gene matches. The CDR3 sequence is 17 residues long. CDR3 sequence (DNA): TGCGCCAGCAGCCAAGGCTTAGCGGGGGGGCTTACCGGGGAGCTGTTTTTT. Translated, it gives CASSQGLAGGLTGELFF.

The gene calls are TRBV5-1 and TRBJ2-3; TRBD2 matches at 12 bases. V was clipped by 3 bases and J by 1 base; unmatched bases: 3. In germline, CDR1 is SGHRS, CDR2 YFSETQ. This CDR3 contains 16 residues. CDR3 protein: CASSSLAGGGTDTQYF. The CDR3 nucleotides read TGCGCCAGCAGCTCCCTAGCGGGGGGGGGCACAGATACGCAGTATTTT.

The chain has TRBV11-3 and TRBJ2-3; possible D gene TRBD1, 6 bases. V lost 3 bases, J lost 4 bases, and 23 bases lay in between. CDR3 length: 18 amino acids. CDR1 SGHNT and CDR2 YENEEA come from the germline V gene. The CDR3 loop reads CASSLTGDQGRPADTQYF. The CDR3 nucleotides are TGTGCCAGCAGCTTGACCGGGGATCAGGGGCGCCCCGCAGATACGCAGTATTTT.

The CDR3 DNA follows: TGCGCCAGCAGCTTGCCGACTGCGGGCTATGGCTACACCTTC. Residues: CASSLPTAGYGYTF. This chain joins TRBV5-1 and TRBJ1-2; unclear D gene. Per the germline V gene, CDR1 is SGHRS and CDR2 is YFSETQ. This CDR3 comprises 14 residues. Trimming cost V 1 base and J 4 bases, with 11 bases left between them.

This clone was seen a single time. V usage is TRBV6-5 and J usage is TRBJ2-7; D unresolved. Trimming left V 4 bases short and J 3 bases short, with 4 bases between. Germline V gene sequence: CDR1 MNHEY, CDR2 SVGAGI. CDR3 length equals 11 residues. Here the CDR3 reads CASSSYYEQYF. The CDR3 DNA reads as TGTGCCAGCAGTTCCTACTACGAGCAGTACTTC.

The chain employs TRBV11-2 and TRBJ2-7; D may be TRBD2 (7 bases). The length of the CDR3 is 14 residues. V lost 5 bases and J 0 bases, leaving 11 bases between the germline ends. Germline V gene lookup returns CDR1 SGHAT and CDR2 FQNNGV. The CDR3 coding sequence is TGTGCCAGCAGCCTAGGGGGGGGCTCCTACGAGCAGTACTTC. Its protein is CASSLGGGSYEQYF.

The chain uses TRBV6-2 or TRBV6-3 and TRBJ1-5; 9 bases align to TRBD1. The CDR3 is 15 amino acids. Germline CDR1 reads MNHEY; CDR2 reads SVGEGT. After removal of 4 bases from V and 1 base from J, the junction contained 2 bases not matched to a gene. The CDR3 here is CASSLTGGSNQPQHF. DNA of the CDR3: TGTGCCAGCAGTTTAACAGGGGGCAGCAATCAGCCCCAGCATTTT.

The chain couples TRBV19 to TRBJ1-2; D is undetermined. The CDR3 loop spans 12 amino acids. V was pared by 9 bases and J by 4 bases, with 12 bases between. Germline CDR1 is LNHDA and CDR2 is SQIVND (reference sequence). CDR3 coding DNA: TGTGCCAGCCGACAAGTTCCCTATGGCTACACCTTC. This sequence encodes CASRQVPYGYTF.